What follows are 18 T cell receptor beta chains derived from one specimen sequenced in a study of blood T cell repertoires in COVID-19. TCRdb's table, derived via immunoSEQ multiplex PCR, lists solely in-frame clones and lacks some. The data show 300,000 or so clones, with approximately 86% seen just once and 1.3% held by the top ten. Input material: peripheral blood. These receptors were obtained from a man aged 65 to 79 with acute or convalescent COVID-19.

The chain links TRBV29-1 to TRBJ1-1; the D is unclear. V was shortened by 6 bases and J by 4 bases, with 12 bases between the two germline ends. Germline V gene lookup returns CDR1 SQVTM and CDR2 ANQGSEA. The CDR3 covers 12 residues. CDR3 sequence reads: CSVVGVGTEAFF. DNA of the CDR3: TGCAGCGTGGTGGGAGTGGGCACTGAAGCTTTCTTT.

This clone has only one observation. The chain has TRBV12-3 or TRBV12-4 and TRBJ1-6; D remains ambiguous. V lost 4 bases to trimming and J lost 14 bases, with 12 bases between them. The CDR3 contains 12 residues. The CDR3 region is CASSSLVSALHF. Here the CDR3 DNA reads TGTGCCAGCAGTTCTCTCGTTTCGGCCCTCCACTTT.

The CDR3 sequence: CASSHGTSGVYEQYF. CDR3 DNA sequence: TGTGCCAGCAGCCATGGGACTAGCGGGGTGTACGAGCAGTACTTC. V gene TRBV28 combines with J gene TRBJ2-7, with 13 bases aligning to TRBD2. Trimming removed 6 bases from V and 4 bases from J; junction bases left unmatched: 6. From germline, CDR1 is MDHEN and CDR2 SYDVKM. The CDR3 spans 15 residues.

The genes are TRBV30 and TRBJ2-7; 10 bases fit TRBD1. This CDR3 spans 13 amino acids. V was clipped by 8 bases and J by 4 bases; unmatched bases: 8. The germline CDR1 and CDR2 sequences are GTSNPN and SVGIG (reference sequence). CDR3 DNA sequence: TGTGCCGGGCTAGCGGACAGGGGGTACGAGCAGTACTTC. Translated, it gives CAGLADRGYEQYF.

The CDR3: CAWEGRGFTGELFF. The CDR3, as DNA: TGTGCCTGGGAGGGAAGGGGGTTCACCGGGGAGCTGTTTTTT. This sequence joins TRBV30 and TRBJ2-2; perhaps TRBD1 as D (6 bases). Trimming stripped 5 bases from V and 4 bases from J, with 14 bases between. The CDR3 runs 14 residues. Germline V lookup: CDR1 GTSNPN, CDR2 SVGIG (reference sequence).

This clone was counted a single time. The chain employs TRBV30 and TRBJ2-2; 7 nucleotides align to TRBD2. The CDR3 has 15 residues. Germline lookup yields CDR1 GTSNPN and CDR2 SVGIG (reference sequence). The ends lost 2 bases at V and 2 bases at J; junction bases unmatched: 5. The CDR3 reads CAWSWLADNTGELFF. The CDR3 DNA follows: TGTGCCTGGAGTTGGCTAGCGGATAACACCGGGGAGCTGTTTTTT.

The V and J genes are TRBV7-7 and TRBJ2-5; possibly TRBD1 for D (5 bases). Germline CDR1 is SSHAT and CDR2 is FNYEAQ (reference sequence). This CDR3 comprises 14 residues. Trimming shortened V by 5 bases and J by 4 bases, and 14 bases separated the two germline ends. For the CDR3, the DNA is TGTGCCAGCAGCCCTAGTGTGCAGGGAGAGACCCAGTACTTC. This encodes CASSPSVQGETQYF.

This CDR3 is CSAALGGGYTF. The CDR3 bases are TGCAGTGCTGCCCTTGGCGGTGGCTACACCTTC. The V call is TRBV20-1, the J call TRBJ1-2, with unresolved D. Trimming left V 5 bases short and J 7 bases short, with 11 bases between. Germline V gene sequence: CDR1 DFQATT, CDR2 SNEGSKA (reference sequence). The CDR3 is 11 residues long.

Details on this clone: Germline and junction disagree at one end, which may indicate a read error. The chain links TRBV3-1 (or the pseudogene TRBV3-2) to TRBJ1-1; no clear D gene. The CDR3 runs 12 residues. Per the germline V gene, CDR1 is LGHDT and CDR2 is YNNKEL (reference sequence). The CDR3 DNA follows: TGTGCCAGCAGCCAAGCGTCCAGGTTCTGTGTCTTT. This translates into CASSQASRFCVF.

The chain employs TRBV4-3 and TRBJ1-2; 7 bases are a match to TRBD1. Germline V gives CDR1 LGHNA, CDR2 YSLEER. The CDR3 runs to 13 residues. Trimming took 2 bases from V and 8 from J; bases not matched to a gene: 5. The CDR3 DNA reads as TGCGCCAGCAGCCAAAAACAGGGGCTCGGCTACACCTTC. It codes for CASSQKQGLGYTF.

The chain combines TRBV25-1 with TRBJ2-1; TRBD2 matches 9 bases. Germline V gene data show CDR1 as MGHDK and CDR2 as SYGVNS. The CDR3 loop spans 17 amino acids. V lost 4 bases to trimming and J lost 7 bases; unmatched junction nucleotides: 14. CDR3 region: CASSGFSSGIRRNEQFF. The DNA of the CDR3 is TGTGCCAGCAGTGGTTTCTCTAGCGGGATCCGTAGGAATGAGCAGTTCTTC.

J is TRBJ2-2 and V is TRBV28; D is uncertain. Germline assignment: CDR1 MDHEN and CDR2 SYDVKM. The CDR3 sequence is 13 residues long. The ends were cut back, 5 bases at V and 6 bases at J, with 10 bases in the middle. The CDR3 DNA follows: TGTGCCAGCAGTCTCGGGTCGTCCGGGGAGCTGTTTTTT. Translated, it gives CASSLGSSGELFF.

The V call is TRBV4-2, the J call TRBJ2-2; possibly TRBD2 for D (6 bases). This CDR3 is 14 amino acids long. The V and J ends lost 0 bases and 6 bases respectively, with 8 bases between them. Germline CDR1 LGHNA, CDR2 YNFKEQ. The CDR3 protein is CASSQDREPGELFF. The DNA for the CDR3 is TGTGCCAGCAGCCAAGACCGGGAGCCCGGGGAGCTGTTTTTT.

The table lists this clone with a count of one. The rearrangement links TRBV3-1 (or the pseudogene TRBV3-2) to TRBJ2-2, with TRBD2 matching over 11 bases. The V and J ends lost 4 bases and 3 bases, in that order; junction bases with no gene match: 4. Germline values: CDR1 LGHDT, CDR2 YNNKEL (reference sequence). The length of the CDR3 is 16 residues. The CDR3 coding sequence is TGTGCCAGCAGCCTTGGGACTAGCGGATACACCGGGGAGCTGTTTTTT. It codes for CASSLGTSGYTGELFF.

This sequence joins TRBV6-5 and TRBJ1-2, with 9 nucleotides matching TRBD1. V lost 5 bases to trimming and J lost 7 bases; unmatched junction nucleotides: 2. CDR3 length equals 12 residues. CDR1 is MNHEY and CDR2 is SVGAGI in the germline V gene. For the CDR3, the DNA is TGTGCCAGCAGTCCGACAGGGGGTGGCTACACCTTC. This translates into CASSPTGGGYTF.

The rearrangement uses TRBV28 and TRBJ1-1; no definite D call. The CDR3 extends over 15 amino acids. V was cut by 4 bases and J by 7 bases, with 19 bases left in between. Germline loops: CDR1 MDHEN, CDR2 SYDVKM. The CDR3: CASSSSQPPWGEAFF. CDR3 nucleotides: TGTGCCAGCAGTTCTAGCCAACCTCCATGGGGTGAAGCTTTCTTT.

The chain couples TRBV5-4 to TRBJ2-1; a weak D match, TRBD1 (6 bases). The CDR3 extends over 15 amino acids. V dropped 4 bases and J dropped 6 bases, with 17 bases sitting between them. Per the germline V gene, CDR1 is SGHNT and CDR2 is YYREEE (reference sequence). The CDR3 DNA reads TGTGCCAGCAGCAAAAGAAACAGGGAAGTCAATGAGCAGTTCTTC. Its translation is CASSKRNREVNEQFF.

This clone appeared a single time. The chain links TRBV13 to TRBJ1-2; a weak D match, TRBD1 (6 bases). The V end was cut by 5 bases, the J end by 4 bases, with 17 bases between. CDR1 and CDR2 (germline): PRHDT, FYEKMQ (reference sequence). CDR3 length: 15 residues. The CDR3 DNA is TGTGCCAGCAGCCATACCCAGGGGTACGGCTATGGCTACACCTTC. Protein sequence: CASSHTQGYGYGYTF. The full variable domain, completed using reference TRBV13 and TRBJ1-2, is AAGVIQSPRHLIKEKRETATLKCYPIPRHDTVYWYQQGPGQDPQFLISFYEKMQSDKGSIPDRFSAQQFSDYHSELNMSSLELGDSALYFCASSHTQGYGYGYTFGSGTRLTVV.